The 28 T cell receptor beta chains below come from one sample, sequenced in a study of blood T cell repertoires in COVID-19. Sequencing was performed with immunoSEQ multiplex PCR; in TCRdb, only in-frame clones are kept and a portion is missing. The sample carries around 160,000 clones, approximately 88% recorded once. Sequences were obtained from PBMCs or T cells enriched from blood (not recorded which). The receptors shown here come from a woman aged 55-70 years who had recovered from COVID-19.

This clone was counted only a few times. The rearrangement links TRBV30 to TRBJ1-2; 10 bases match TRBD1. This CDR3 has 14 amino acids. V lost 3 bases, J lost 4 bases, and 5 bases stayed unmatched. Germline V gene sequence: CDR1 GTSNPN, CDR2 SVGIG (reference sequence). CDR3 amino acids: CAWRGTGASYGYTF. CDR3 sequence (DNA): TGTGCCTGGAGGGGGACAGGGGCATCCTATGGCTACACCTTC.

This clone has a handful of counts. The chain uses TRBV11-3 and TRBJ1-1, with TRBD1 matching over 9 bases. The V gene's germline CDR1 is SGHNT and CDR2 YENEEA. The CDR3 consists of 14 residues. Trimming cost V 4 bases and J 4 bases; bases outside gene matches: 4. The CDR3 DNA reads TGTGCCAGCAGCTCACAGGGGGCGAGCACTGAAGCTTTCTTT. It specifies CASSSQGASTEAFF.

The genes are TRBV7-2 and TRBJ1-3; a weak D match, TRBD1 (5 bases). Trimming took 5 bases from V and 0 from J, leaving 11 bases between them. Looked up from germline, CDR1 is SGHTA and CDR2 is FQGNSA. This CDR3 is built from 15 residues. The CDR3 reads CASSPGPGSGNTIYF. The CDR3 bases are TGTGCCAGCAGCCCAGGGCCGGGCTCTGGAAACACCATATATTTT.

The gene calls are TRBV2 and TRBJ1-1; D might be TRBD1 (5 bases). This CDR3 region has 15 residues. Per the germline V gene, CDR1 is SNHLY and CDR2 is FYNNEI. With 4 bases removed from V and 5 bases from J, the gap between germline ends came to 17 bases. The CDR3 sequence is CASSARGSGVTEAFF. The CDR3 nucleotides are TGTGCCAGCAGTGCCCGGGGGTCGGGTGTGACTGAAGCTTTCTTT. Complete variable domain (other parts from reference TRBV2 and TRBJ1-1): EPEVTQTPSHQVTQMGQEVILRCVPISNHLYFYWYRQILGQKVEFLVSFYNNEISEKSEIFDDQFSVERPDGSNFTLKIRSTKLEDSAMYFCASSARGSGVTEAFFGQGTRLTVV.

This clone was seen only a few times. This rearrangement joins TRBV27 to TRBJ1-2; D perhaps matches TRBD1 (5 bases). Germline loops: CDR1 MNHEY, CDR2 SMNVEV (reference sequence). V lost 2 bases to trimming and J lost 6 bases, with 13 bases between them. This CDR3 is built from 14 residues. CDR3 sequence (DNA): TGTGCCAGCAGTTTAACGGGCGGGGGTCATGGCTACACCTTC. Protein: CASSLTGGGHGYTF.

The chain links TRBV24-1 to TRBJ1-5; TRBD1 might be the D (6 bases). The CDR3 spans 16 residues. The V and J ends lost 2 bases and 5 bases respectively, with 15 bases between them. Germline loops: CDR1 KGHDR, CDR2 SFDVKD. The CDR3, as DNA: TGTGCCACCAGTGATTCATCGGGGGGCGTGGATCAGCCCCAGCATTTT. Its protein product is CATSDSSGGVDQPQHF.

This clone was observed a handful of times. This chain connects TRBV18 to TRBJ2-3, with D maybe TRBD1 (5 bases). V was pared by 2 bases and J by 1 base, with 13 bases between. This CDR3 region has 16 residues. The germline gives CDR1 KGHSH, CDR2 LQKENI. CDR3 nucleotide sequence: TGTGCCAGCTCACCAGTCCCGCCAGGGCGCACAGATACGCAGTATTTT. This encodes CASSPVPPGRTDTQYF.

The DNA for the CDR3 is TGTGCCAGCAGCTCAAAGACAGGGTCTAACTATGGCTACACCTTC. It codes for CASSSKTGSNYGYTF. The chain carries TRBV7-2 and TRBJ1-2; 7 nucleotides line up with TRBD1. Germline CDR1 SGHTA, CDR2 FQGNSA. The CDR3 is made up of 15 amino acids. V trimming: 4 bases; J trimming: 0 bases; junction bases outside the gene matches: 5.

This clone was picked up one time. The chain links TRBV18 to TRBJ2-1, with D unclear. The germline V gene encodes CDR1 KGHSH and CDR2 LQKENI. This CDR3 region has 11 residues. The germline V and J ends were trimmed by 6 bases and 5 bases, with 5 bases remaining between them. DNA of the CDR3: TGTGCCAGCTCGGCAGACAATGAGCAGTTCTTC. Protein: CASSADNEQFF.

The genes are TRBV30 and TRBJ2-1; a weak D match, TRBD2 (6 bases). Germline CDR1 is GTSNPN and CDR2 is SVGIG (reference sequence). This CDR3 comprises 16 residues. Trimming cost V 5 bases and J 8 bases, with 25 bases left between them. In nucleotides, the CDR3 is TGTGCCTGGGCGGCGGGTAGCCGGATACCTAGCGATGAGCAGTTCTTC. Amino acid sequence: CAWAAGSRIPSDEQFF.

The chain's CDR3 is CASSHLGRDGYTF. The CDR3 DNA reads TGTGCCAGCAGCCACCTAGGGCGGGACGGCTACACCTTC. This sequence joins TRBV14 and TRBJ1-2; TRBD1 is a possible D gene (5 bases). There are 13 residues in the CDR3. V shed 3 bases and J shed 8 bases, with 13 bases lying between them. The germline gives CDR1 SGHDN, CDR2 FVKESK.

The rearrangement uses TRBV6-5 and TRBJ1-1; 8 nucleotides agree with TRBD1. Germline CDR1 MNHEY, CDR2 SVGAGI. V lost 5 bases to trimming and J lost 8 bases; unmatched junction nucleotides: 10. The CDR3 sequence is 14 residues long. The CDR3 loop is CASSQDRVTWEAFF. CDR3 in DNA: TGTGCCAGCAGTCAGGACAGGGTTACTTGGGAAGCTTTCTTT.

This chain connects TRBV7-6 to TRBJ2-3; 9 bases map to TRBD2. Germline loops: CDR1 SGHVS, CDR2 FNYEAQ. The CDR3 spans 17 residues. The J segment lost 2 bases and the V segment lost 7 bases, leaving 13 bases of the junction unmatched. The CDR3 DNA sequence: TGTGCCAGCACCAGGGGCGGGAGGGCCGAGAACACAGATACGCAGTATTTT. Amino acid sequence: CASTRGGRAENTDTQYF.

This chain connects TRBV2 to TRBJ1-6; TRBD1 might be the D (6 bases). V lost 5 bases and J 6 bases, leaving 8 bases between the germline ends. Per germline, CDR1 SNHLY and CDR2 FYNNEI. The CDR3 is made up of 13 amino acids. In DNA form, the CDR3 reads TGTGCCAGCAGTTGGACAGTTAATTCACCCCTCCACTTT. Protein product: CASSWTVNSPLHF.

The chain carries TRBV6-5 and TRBJ1-1, with D possibly matching TRBD1 (5 bases). The CDR3 sequence is 14 residues long. CDR1 is MNHEY, CDR2 SVGAGI, per germline. Trimming took 0 bases from V and 11 from J, leaving 16 bases between them. Here the CDR3 reads CASSYSGGAGGAFF. In DNA, the CDR3 is TGTGCCAGCAGTTACTCTGGAGGGGCGGGCGGGGCTTTCTTT.

The V call is TRBV28, the J call TRBJ1-5, with 7 positions matching TRBD1. The CDR3 is 14 residues long. The ends lost 5 bases at V and 3 bases at J; junction bases unmatched: 4. The germline V gene encodes CDR1 MDHEN and CDR2 SYDVKM. The CDR3 loop is CASSPGQYNQPQHF. CDR3 nucleotides: TGTGCCAGCAGTCCGGGACAGTACAATCAGCCCCAGCATTTT.

This clone has a single count. The chain joins TRBV10-3 to TRBJ1-2; D possibly corresponds to TRBD1 (5 bases). The length of the CDR3 is 13 residues. V was cut by 8 bases and J by 4 bases, with 14 bases left in between. The germline CDR1 and CDR2 sequences are ENHRY and SYGVKD. The DNA of the CDR3 is TGTGCCATCCGGGGGAGGGACTTCTATGGCTACACCTTC. Translation gives CAIRGRDFYGYTF.

This rearrangement joins TRBV15 to TRBJ1-1; D remains unclear. The CDR3 consists of 13 residues. Germline V CDR1 and CDR2: LNHNV, YYDKDF (reference sequence). V was pared by 2 bases and J by 3 bases, with 7 bases between. CDR3 sequence reads: CATSRNRDTEAFF. DNA of the CDR3: TGTGCCACCAGCAGAAACAGAGACACTGAAGCTTTCTTT. The whole variable domain, filled in from reference TRBV15 and TRBJ1-1, reads DAMVIQNPRYQVTQFGKPVTLSCSQTLNHNVMYWYQQKSSQAPKLLFHYYDKDFNNEADTPDNFQSRRPNTSFCFLDIRSPGLGDTAMYLCATSRNRDTEAFFGQGTRLTVV.

The chain links TRBV9 to TRBJ1-4; D remains ambiguous. Germline CDR1 and CDR2: SGDLS and YYNGEE. V dropped 4 bases and J dropped 6 bases, with 7 bases sitting between them. The CDR3 extends over 12 amino acids. The CDR3 DNA sequence: TGTGCCAGCAGCAAGGAGGATGAAAAACTGTTTTTT. This translates into CASSKEDEKLFF.

This clone showed up just once. The chain is built from TRBV3-1 (or the pseudogene TRBV3-2) and TRBJ2-3; 15 positions agree with TRBD2. CDR3 size: 18 residues. Trimming cost V 0 bases and J 4 bases; bases outside gene matches: 5. Germline loops: CDR1 LGHDT, CDR2 YNNKEL (reference sequence). The CDR3, as DNA: TGTGCCAGCAGCCAAGACGGGACTAGCGGGGGGATGTCAGATACGCAGTATTTT. Its protein is CASSQDGTSGGMSDTQYF.

The chain combines TRBV2 with TRBJ1-3; 10 bases fit TRBD1. Trimming took 6 bases from V and 0 from J; bases not matched to a gene: 5. Germline lookup yields CDR1 SNHLY and CDR2 FYNNEI. The CDR3 covers 16 residues. CDR3 coding DNA: TGTGCCAGCAGCCTGGACAGGGGGTCCTCTGGAAACACCATATATTTT. Residues: CASSLDRGSSGNTIYF.

The chain links TRBV2 to TRBJ1-5; D remains ambiguous. The germline V gene encodes CDR1 SNHLY and CDR2 FYNNEI. The CDR3 is 18 amino acids. V lost 2 bases to trimming and J lost 0 bases, with 17 bases between them. Written as DNA, the CDR3 is TGTGCCAGCAGTGAACTGGGCAGAAGTTTCTATAGCAATCAGCCCCAGCATTTT. Amino acids: CASSELGRSFYSNQPQHF.

This chain uses TRBV4-2 with TRBJ2-7, with a possible D match to TRBD2 (6 bases). This CDR3 region has 15 residues. Germline CDR1 LGHNA, CDR2 YNFKEQ. V lost 1 base, J lost 2 bases, and 12 bases lay in between. CDR3 sequence: CASSQGWGETYEQYF. CDR3 nucleotide sequence: TGTGCCAGCAGCCAAGGTTGGGGGGAGACCTACGAGCAGTACTTC.

The V and J genes are TRBV28 and TRBJ2-1; 10 nucleotides match TRBD2. Unmatched junction bases numbered 15, after V lost 6 bases and J lost 7 bases. The CDR3 totals 17 residues. Germline V lookup: CDR1 MDHEN, CDR2 SYDVKM. CDR3 DNA: TGTGCCAGCAGCCTACTGAGCGGGAGGGCCAGGGGGAATGAGCAGTTCTTC. This translates into CASSLLSGRARGNEQFF.

This clone was counted once. The rearrangement uses TRBV21-1 and TRBJ2-4; the listed D gene, TRBD2, was not tested against the DNA. TRBV21-1 is flagged as a pseudogene. The CDR3 loop spans 19 amino acids. CDR3 protein: CASSKGLGLADIAKNIQYF. The CDR3 DNA is TGTGCCAGCAGCAAAGGGCTGGGACTAGCGGATATAGCCAAAAACATTCAGTACTTC.

This chain links TRBV5-1 with TRBJ2-7; no definite D call. The germline CDR1 and CDR2 sequences are SGHRS and YFSETQ. There are 15 residues in the CDR3. The germline V and J ends were trimmed by 4 bases and 1 base, with 15 bases remaining between them. The CDR3 coding sequence is TGCGCCAGCAGCGGCGACTTCGGCAGATCCTACGAGCAGTACTTC. It codes for CASSGDFGRSYEQYF. Full variable domain (remainder filled in from reference TRBV5-1 and TRBJ2-7): KAGVTQTPRYLIKTRGQQVTLSCSPISGHRSVSWYQQTPGQGLQFLFEYFSETQRNKGNFPGRFSGRQFSNSRSEMNVSTLELGDSALYLCASSGDFGRSYEQYFGPGTRLTVT.

This chain uses TRBV30 with TRBJ1-2; unclear D gene. V lost 1 base to trimming and J lost 3 bases, with 12 bases between them. The CDR3 is 14 residues long. Germline CDR1 GTSNPN, CDR2 SVGIG (reference sequence). The CDR3 nucleotides are TGTGCCTGGAGTGGGGCGCTCTCCCACTATGGCTACACCTTC. Protein: CAWSGALSHYGYTF.

The chain recombines TRBV18 with TRBJ2-7, with D maybe TRBD1 (6 bases). The CDR3 runs to 15 residues. The V end was cut by 2 bases, the J end by 0 bases, with 11 bases between. Looked up from germline, CDR1 is KGHSH and CDR2 is LQKENI. CDR3 sequence reads: CASSPRQVSSYEQYF. The CDR3 DNA follows: TGTGCCAGCTCACCAAGACAGGTGAGCTCCTACGAGCAGTACTTC.